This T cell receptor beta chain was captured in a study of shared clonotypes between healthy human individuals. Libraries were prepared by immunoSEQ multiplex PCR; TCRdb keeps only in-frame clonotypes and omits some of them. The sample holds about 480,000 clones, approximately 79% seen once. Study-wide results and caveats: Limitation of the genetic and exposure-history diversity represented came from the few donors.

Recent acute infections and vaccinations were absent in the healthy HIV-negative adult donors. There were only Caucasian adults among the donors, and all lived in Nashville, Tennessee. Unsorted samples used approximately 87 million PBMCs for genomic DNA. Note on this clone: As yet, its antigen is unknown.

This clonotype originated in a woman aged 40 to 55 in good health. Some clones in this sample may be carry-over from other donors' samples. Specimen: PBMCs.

CDR3 sequence (DNA): TGTGCCAGCAAGCCTAGCGGGGGGTTCGAGCAGTACTTC. Protein product: CASKPSGGFEQYF. The chain carries TRBV25-1 and TRBJ2-7; 11 positions agree with TRBD2. The CDR3 has 13 residues. Germline V CDR1 and CDR2: MGHDK, SYGVNS. Losses at the gene ends were 7 bases for V and 6 bases for J; bases not matched to a gene: 5.